Listed below are T cell receptor beta chains from one sample, sequenced in a study of blood T cell repertoires in COVID-19. The method was immunoSEQ multiplex PCR; TCRdb's version includes in-frame clones alone and lacks a portion of them. The sample has roughly 150,000 clones, roughly three quarters seen once. Material for sequencing was peripheral blood. The receptors derive from a man in his 60s with acute or convalescent COVID-19. Both conserved end residues are part of each CDR3. D genes are given only for firm matches. Size is stated for part of the rows, as once, few or many counts, or as a class when the clone is expanded.

TRBJ1-1	.	TRBV2	.	TGTGCCAGCAGTGAACAGGGGATGAACACTGAAGCTTTCTTT	CASSEQGMNTEAFF
TRBJ2-5	few	TRBV18	.	TGTGCCAGCTCCCCGCTCGGCGGCCAAGAGACCCAGTACTTC	CASSPLGGQETQYF
TRBJ2-3	few	TRBV30	TRBD1	TGTGCCTGGAGTCCCCCCGGGACAGGGGCAGATACGCAGTATTTT	CAWSPPGTGADTQYF
TRBJ2-7	.	TRBV5-1	.	TGCGCCAGCAGCCAGGCGACTAGTTCGTATTACGAGCAGTACTTC	CASSQATSSYYEQYF
TRBJ2-7	.	TRBV19	TRBD2	TGTGCCAGTAGTAAGACTAGCGGGAGAGACGAGCAGTACTTC	CASSKTSGRDEQYF
TRBJ2-5	.	TRBV10-1	.	TGCGCCAGCAGTGATACTTCGCAGGGGAGACATTTGAGGGCGACCCAGTACTTC	CASSDTSQGRHLRATQYF
TRBJ1-4	.	TRBV3-1/TRBV3-2	.	TGTGCCAGCAGCCTGAGTCTCGGTGAAAAACTGTTTTTT	CASSLSLGEKLFF
TRBJ2-5	.	TRBV3-1/TRBV3-2	.	TGTGCCAGCAGCCAACCACCGGAGCGGGAGACCCAGTACTTC	CASSQPPERETQYF
TRBJ2-3	.	TRBV7-8	.	TGTGCCAGCAGCATACTAGCGGAGGGGGCCACAGATACGCAGTATTTT	CASSILAEGATDTQYF
TRBJ2-5	.	TRBV5-5	TRBD2	TGTGCCAGCAGCTTGGGGGTAGCGGGACCGCAAGAGACCCAGTACTTC	CASSLGVAGPQETQYF
TRBJ1-1	.	TRBV23-1	.	TGCGCCAGCAGTCAATCCGACATCCACACTGAAGCTTTCTTT	CASSQSDIHTEAFF
TRBJ2-7	.	TRBV13	TRBD1	TGTGCCAGCAGCTTTTTTTCCGGGACAGGGGGCCGCGAGCAGTACTTC	CASSFFSGTGGREQYF
TRBJ2-5	.	TRBV6-5	TRBD2	TGTGCCAGCAGTTATGCGGGGGGCGAGGAGACCCAGTACTTC	CASSYAGGEETQYF
TRBJ1-1	.	TRBV28	TRBD1	TGTGCCAGCAGTCCTTCGGGGACAGGGATGAACACTGAAGCTTTCTTT	CASSPSGTGMNTEAFF
TRBJ2-3	.	TRBV1	.	TGCGCCAGCAGCCAACTAAAAAGTAGGGGCTCGGGCCTCAGCACAGATACGCAGTATTTT	CASSQLKSRGSGLSTDTQYF
TRBJ2-5	.	TRBV6-5	.	TGTGCCAGCAGTAGGGGACTTAAGTCCTCGGAGACCCAGTACTTC	CASSRGLKSSETQYF
TRBJ2-1	few	TRBV30	TRBD2	TGTGCCTGGAGTGTAACGGGAGGATCCAATGAGCAGTTCTTC	CAWSVTGGSNEQFF
TRBJ2-7	.	TRBV7-6	.	TGTGCCAGCACATCGGGGGGCGGGAGAGGGGCCTACGAGCAGTACTTC	CASTSGGGRGAYEQYF
TRBJ2-6	.	TRBV10-3	.	TGTGCCATCAGTGGGACACTAAACTCTGGGGCCAACGTCCTGACTTTC	CAISGTLNSGANVLTF
TRBJ2-4	once	TRBV5-1	.	TGCGCCAGCAGCTCCGGGGGTACGGGAAACATTCAGTACTTC	CASSSGGTGNIQYF
TRBJ2-4	.	TRBV15	.	TGTGCCACCAGCAGAGAAGCCAGGGCACAAAACATTCAGTACTTC	CATSREARAQNIQYF
TRBJ1-1	many	TRBV19	.	TGTGCCAGTAGTCGCAACGACAGGAGGAACACTGAAGCTTTCTTT	CASSRNDRRNTEAFF
TRBJ2-7	few	TRBV27	.	TGTGCCAGCAGTAACCTTCGCGGGGTTGTCAACGAGCAGTACTTC	CASSNLRGVVNEQYF
TRBJ1-2	few	TRBV18	.	TGTGCCAGCTCACGATCAGGGGCAAGGAACTATGGCTACACCTTC	CASSRSGARNYGYTF
TRBJ2-3	.	TRBV5-4	TRBD1	TGTGCCAGCAGTCCACAGGGGCTGGATACGCAGTATTTT	CASSPQGLDTQYF
TRBJ1-2	.	TRBV5-1	TRBD1	TGCGCCAGCAGCTCTCTTACAGGGGAAACTAACTATGGCTACACCTTC	CASSSLTGETNYGYTF
TRBJ1-5	.	TRBV5-4	.	TGTGCCAGCAGCTTGGGAGGTCGGGGGATCAATCAGCCCCAGCATTTT	CASSLGGRGINQPQHF
TRBJ2-7	few	TRBV2	.	TGTGCCAGCAGTGAAGCGCTTCGGGGGACCTACGAGCAGTACTTC	CASSEALRGTYEQYF
TRBJ2-3	.	TRBV3-1/TRBV3-2	TRBD2	TGTGCCAGCAGCCAGTATATAGGTAGCGGGAGTCTAGAAGATACGCAGTATTTT	CASSQYIGSGSLEDTQYF
TRBJ1-3	many	TRBV7-2	TRBD1	TGTGCCAGCAGCATAGGGACAGGGATTGCGGGAAACACCATATATTTT	CASSIGTGIAGNTIYF
TRBJ2-2	few	TRBV27	.	TGTGCCAGCAGTTTATCCCGCACCGGGGAGCTGTTTTTT	CASSLSRTGELFF
TRBJ1-4	few	TRBV6-1	.	TGTGCCAGCAGGCCAAGACAGCCGGGTAATGAAAAACTGTTTTTT	CASRPRQPGNEKLFF
TRBJ2-4	.	TRBV19	.	TGTGCCAGTAGTATCTACAGCACCTCCTCTATAGCCAAAAACATTCAGTACTTC	CASSIYSTSSIAKNIQYF
TRBJ2-5	.	TRBV11-3	.	TGTGCCAGCAGCAACGGACACTCCTACGTAGAGACCCAGTACTTC	CASSNGHSYVETQYF
TRBJ1-1	few	TRBV12-3/TRBV12-4	.	TGTGCCAGCAGTTCTTCTGCGGACACTGAAGCTTTCTTT	CASSSSADTEAFF
TRBJ2-7	.	TRBV18	.	TGTGCCAGCTCACCACCCAGTCCCTCCTACGAGCAGTACTTC	CASSPPSPSYEQYF
TRBJ2-7	few	TRBV5-1	TRBD2	TGCGCCAGCAGCTTGACTCCGACTAGCCGAACCTACGAGCAGTACTTC	CASSLTPTSRTYEQYF
TRBJ2-1	.	TRBV19	TRBD2	TGTGCCAGTAGCGGGGGACTAGCGGGAGCTTCCTACAATGAGCAGTTCTTC	CASSGGLAGASYNEQFF
TRBJ2-3	.	TRBV30	.	TGTGCCTGGAGTATCGGGGGAGCAGATACGCAGTATTTT	CAWSIGGADTQYF
TRBJ2-7	.	TRBV2	TRBD1	TGTGCCAGCAGTGACCGGGACAGGGCCAACGAGCAGTACTTC	CASSDRDRANEQYF
TRBJ2-2	.	TRBV12-3/TRBV12-4	.	TGTGCCAGCAGTTTGGCCCCCGTCGGGGAGCTGTTTTTT	CASSLAPVGELFF
TRBJ2-5	few	TRBV6-5	.	TGTGCCAGCAGTTACACGACAGCCCAAGAGACCCAGTACTTC	CASSYTTAQETQYF
TRBJ2-7	.	TRBV29-1	TRBD1	TGCAGCGTCGGACAGGGAACCTACGAGCAGTACTTC	CSVGQGTYEQYF
TRBJ2-2	.	TRBV24-1	TRBD1	TGTGCCACCAGTGATACAGGGGGGTCCACCGGGGAGCTGTTTTTT	CATSDTGGSTGELFF
TRBJ1-1	.	TRBV4-2	.	TGTGCCAGCAGCCAAGATCTTCCAGGGGTAATGGGCACTGAAGCTTTCTTT	CASSQDLPGVMGTEAFF
TRBJ2-7	.	TRBV5-1	TRBD2	TGCGCCAGCAGCTTGTCTAGCGGGAGTGACGAGCAGTACTTC	CASSLSSGSDEQYF
TRBJ2-5	.	TRBV25-1	TRBD1	TGTGCCAGCAGTGAATACGGGACAGGGGGCGAGGAGACCCAGTACTTC	CASSEYGTGGEETQYF
TRBJ2-7	.	TRBV28	.	TGTGCCAGCAGTTTGGTACGGACAAGCTCCTACGAGCAGTACTTC	CASSLVRTSSYEQYF
TRBJ2-7	.	TRBV19	.	TGTGCCAGTAGCCCCGGTACAGGTTCCTACGAGCAGTACTTC	CASSPGTGSYEQYF
TRBJ2-1	few	TRBV11-2	TRBD2	TGTGCCAGCAGCTTAGAGTCGATAGCGGGCCAGGATGAGCAGTTCTTC	CASSLESIAGQDEQFF
TRBJ2-5	.	TRBV7-9	TRBD1	TGTGCCAGCAGCTTAGGGGACAGATTAGAAGAGACCCAGTACTTC	CASSLGDRLEETQYF
TRBJ1-5	.	TRBV3-1/TRBV3-2	.	TGTGCCAGCAGCCAATTTATGGGAGGCAATCAGCCCCAGCATTTT	CASSQFMGGNQPQHF
TRBJ2-2	.	TRBV6-4	TRBD1	TGTGCCAGCAGTGACTCTGGGACAGGGGACACCGGGGAGCTGTTTTTT	CASSDSGTGDTGELFF
TRBJ1-5	.	TRBV28	.	TGTGCCAGCAGTTTAAGCGACAGGCCCTATAGCAATCAGCCCCAGCATTTT	CASSLSDRPYSNQPQHF
TRBJ2-3	.	TRBV6-5	TRBD2	TGTGCCAGCAGTAGACTAGCAGCCACAGATACGCAGTATTTT	CASSRLAATDTQYF
TRBJ2-5	.	TRBV6-5	.	TGTGCCAGCAGCCAAAAACAGCAACACCAAGAGACCCAGTACTTC	CASSQKQQHQETQYF
TRBJ2-7	.	TRBV6-5	.	TGTGCCAGCAGTTACGGGCAGGGGCCCCTCTACGAGCAGTACTTC	CASSYGQGPLYEQYF
TRBJ2-7	.	TRBV10-2	.	TGCGCCAGCAGTGATTGGACAAGGGGGTCCTACGAGCAGTACTTC	CASSDWTRGSYEQYF